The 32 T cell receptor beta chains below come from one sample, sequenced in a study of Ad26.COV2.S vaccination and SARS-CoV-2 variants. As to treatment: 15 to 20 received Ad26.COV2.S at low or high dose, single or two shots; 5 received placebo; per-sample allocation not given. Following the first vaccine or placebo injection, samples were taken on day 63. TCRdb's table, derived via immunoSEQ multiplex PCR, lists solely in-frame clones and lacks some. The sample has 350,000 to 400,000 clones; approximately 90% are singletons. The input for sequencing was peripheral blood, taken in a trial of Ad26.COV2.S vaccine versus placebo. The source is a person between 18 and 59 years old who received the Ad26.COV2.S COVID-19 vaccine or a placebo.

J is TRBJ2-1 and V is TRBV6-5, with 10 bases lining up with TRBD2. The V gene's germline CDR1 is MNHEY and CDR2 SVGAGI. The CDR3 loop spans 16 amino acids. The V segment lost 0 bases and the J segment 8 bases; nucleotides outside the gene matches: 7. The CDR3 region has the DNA TGTGCCAGCAGTTACTCGCTAGCGGGGGCTCGGGATGAGCAGTTCTTC. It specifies CASSYSLAGARDEQFF.

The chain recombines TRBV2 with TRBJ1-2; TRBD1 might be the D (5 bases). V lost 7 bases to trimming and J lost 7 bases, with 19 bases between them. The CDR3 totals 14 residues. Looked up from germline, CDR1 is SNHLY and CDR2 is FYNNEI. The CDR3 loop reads CASTNPGKIGGYTF. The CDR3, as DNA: TGTGCCAGCACCAACCCAGGGAAGATCGGTGGCTACACCTTC.

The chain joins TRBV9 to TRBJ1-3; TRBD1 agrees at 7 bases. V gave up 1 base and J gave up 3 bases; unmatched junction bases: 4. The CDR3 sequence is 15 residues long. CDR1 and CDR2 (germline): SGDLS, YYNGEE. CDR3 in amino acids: CASSVLGTVGNTIYF. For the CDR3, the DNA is TGTGCCAGCAGCGTACTAGGGACAGTTGGAAACACCATATATTTT.

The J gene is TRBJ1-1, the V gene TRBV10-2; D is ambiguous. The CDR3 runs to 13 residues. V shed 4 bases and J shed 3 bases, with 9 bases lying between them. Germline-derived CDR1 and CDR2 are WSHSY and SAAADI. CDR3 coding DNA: TGCGCCAGCAGTGTGCCGGACCACACTGAAGCTTTCTTT. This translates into CASSVPDHTEAFF.

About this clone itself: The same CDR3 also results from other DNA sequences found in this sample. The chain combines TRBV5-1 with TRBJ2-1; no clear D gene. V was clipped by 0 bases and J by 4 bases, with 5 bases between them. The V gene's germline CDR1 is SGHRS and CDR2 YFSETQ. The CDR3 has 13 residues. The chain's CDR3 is CASSLDGYNEQFF. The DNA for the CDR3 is TGCGCCAGCAGCTTGGACGGATACAATGAGCAGTTCTTC.

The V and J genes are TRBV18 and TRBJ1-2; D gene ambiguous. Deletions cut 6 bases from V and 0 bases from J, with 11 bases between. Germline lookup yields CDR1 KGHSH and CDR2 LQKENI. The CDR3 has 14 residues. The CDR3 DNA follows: TGTGCCAGCTCCAGTCAGGAGGCTAACTATGGCTACACCTTC. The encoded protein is CASSSQEANYGYTF.

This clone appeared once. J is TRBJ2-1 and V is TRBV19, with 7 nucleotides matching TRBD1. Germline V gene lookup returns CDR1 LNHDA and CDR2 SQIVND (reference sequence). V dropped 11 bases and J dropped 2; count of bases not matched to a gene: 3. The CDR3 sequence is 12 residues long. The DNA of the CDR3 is TGTGCCGGCCAGGGGGCCTACAATGAGCAGTTCTTC. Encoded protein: CAGQGAYNEQFF.

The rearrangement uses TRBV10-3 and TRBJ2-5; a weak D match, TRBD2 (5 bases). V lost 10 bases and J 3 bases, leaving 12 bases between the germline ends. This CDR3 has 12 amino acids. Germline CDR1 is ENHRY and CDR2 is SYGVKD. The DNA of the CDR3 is TGTGCCACCTCAAGGGAGAAAGAGACCCAGTACTTC. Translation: CATSREKETQYF.

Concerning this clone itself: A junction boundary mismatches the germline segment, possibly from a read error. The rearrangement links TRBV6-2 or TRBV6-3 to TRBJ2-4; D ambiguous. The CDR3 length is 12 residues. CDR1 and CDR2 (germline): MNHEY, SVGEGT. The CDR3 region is CASSYFGATRDF. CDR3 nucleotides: TGTGCCAGCAGTTACTTTGGTGCAACCCGGGACTTC.

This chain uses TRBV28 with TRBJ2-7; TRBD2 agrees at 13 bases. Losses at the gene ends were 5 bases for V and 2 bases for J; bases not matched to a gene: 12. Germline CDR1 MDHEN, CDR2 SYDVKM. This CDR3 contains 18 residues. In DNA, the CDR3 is TGTGCCAGCAGTCACAGGACTAGCGGGGGCCCATCGGCCTACGAGCAGTACTTC. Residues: CASSHRTSGGPSAYEQYF.

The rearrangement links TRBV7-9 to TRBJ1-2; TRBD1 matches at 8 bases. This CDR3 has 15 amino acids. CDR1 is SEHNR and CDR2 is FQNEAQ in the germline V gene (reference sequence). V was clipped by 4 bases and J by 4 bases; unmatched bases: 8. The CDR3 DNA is TGTGCCAGCAGCTCAGTACGACAGGGGCTCTATGGCTACACCTTC. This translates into CASSSVRQGLYGYTF.

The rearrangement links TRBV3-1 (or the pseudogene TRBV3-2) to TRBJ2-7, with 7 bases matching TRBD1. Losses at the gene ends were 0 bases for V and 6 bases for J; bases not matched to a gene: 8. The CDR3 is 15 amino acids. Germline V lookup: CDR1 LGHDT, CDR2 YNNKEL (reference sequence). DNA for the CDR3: TGTGCCAGCAGCCAAGATTTGGTAGGGGGCTCCGAGCAGTACTTC. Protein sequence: CASSQDLVGGSEQYF.

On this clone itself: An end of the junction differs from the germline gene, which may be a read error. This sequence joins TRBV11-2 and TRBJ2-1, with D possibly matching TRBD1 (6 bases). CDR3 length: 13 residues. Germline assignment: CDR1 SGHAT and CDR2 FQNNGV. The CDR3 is CASSLDIQGDMLF. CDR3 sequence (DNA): TGTGCCAGCAGCTTAGATATTCAAGGGGACATGCTCTTC.

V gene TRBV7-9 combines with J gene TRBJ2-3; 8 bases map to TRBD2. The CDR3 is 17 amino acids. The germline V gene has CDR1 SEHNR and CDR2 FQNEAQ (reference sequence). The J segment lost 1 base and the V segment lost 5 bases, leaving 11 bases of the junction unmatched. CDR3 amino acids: CASSPPLGLAGTDTQYF. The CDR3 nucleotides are TGTGCCAGCAGCCCTCCGCTCGGACTAGCTGGCACAGATACGCAGTATTTT.

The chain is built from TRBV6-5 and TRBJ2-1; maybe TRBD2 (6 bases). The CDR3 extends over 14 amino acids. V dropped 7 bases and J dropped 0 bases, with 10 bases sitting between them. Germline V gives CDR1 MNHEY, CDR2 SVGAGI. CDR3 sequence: CASTGGSSYNEQFF. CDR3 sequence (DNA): TGTGCCAGCACCGGAGGGAGCTCCTACAATGAGCAGTTCTTC.

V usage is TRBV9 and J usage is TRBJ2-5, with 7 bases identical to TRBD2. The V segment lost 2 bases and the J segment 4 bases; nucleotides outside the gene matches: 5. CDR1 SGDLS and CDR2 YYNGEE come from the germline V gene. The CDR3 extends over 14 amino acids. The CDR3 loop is CASSVGGEVETQYF. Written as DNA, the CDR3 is TGTGCCAGCAGCGTTGGGGGGGAGGTAGAGACCCAGTACTTC.

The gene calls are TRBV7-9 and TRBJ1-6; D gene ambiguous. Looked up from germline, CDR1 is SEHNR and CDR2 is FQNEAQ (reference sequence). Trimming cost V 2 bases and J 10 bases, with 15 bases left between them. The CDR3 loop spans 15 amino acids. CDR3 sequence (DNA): TGTGCCAGCAGCTTATCATCCGGGGAATGGTCACCCCTCCACTTT. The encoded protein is CASSLSSGEWSPLHF.

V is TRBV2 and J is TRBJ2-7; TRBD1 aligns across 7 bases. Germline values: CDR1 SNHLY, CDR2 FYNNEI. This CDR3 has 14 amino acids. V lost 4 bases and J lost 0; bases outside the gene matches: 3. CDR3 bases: TGTGCCAGCAGTGCGGACAGGAACTCCTACGAGCAGTACTTC. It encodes CASSADRNSYEQYF.

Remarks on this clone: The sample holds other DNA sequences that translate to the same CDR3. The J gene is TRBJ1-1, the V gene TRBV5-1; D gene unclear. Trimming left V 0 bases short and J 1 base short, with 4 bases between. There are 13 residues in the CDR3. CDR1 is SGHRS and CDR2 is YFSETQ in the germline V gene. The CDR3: CASSLGANTEAFF. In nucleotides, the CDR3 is TGCGCCAGCAGCTTGGGCGCGAACACTGAAGCTTTCTTT.

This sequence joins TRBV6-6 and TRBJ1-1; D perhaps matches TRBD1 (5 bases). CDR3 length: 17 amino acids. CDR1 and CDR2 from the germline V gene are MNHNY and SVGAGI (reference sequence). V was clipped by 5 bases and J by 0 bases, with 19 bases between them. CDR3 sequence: CASSPWQARGMNTEAFF. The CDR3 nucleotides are TGTGCCAGCAGTCCCTGGCAGGCGAGGGGCATGAACACTGAAGCTTTCTTT.

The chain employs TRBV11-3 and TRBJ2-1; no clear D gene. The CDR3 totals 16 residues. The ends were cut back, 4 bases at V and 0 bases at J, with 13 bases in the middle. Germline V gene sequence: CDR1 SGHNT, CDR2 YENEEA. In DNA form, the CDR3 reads TGTGCCAGCAGCTCCCCCGGGCTGGGCTCCTACAATGAGCAGTTCTTC. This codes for CASSSPGLGSYNEQFF.

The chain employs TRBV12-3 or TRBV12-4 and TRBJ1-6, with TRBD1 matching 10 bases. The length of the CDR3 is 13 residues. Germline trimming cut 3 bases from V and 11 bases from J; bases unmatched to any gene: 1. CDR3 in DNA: TGTGCCAGCAGTTTGGGACAGGGGACACCCCTCCACTTT. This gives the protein CASSLGQGTPLHF.

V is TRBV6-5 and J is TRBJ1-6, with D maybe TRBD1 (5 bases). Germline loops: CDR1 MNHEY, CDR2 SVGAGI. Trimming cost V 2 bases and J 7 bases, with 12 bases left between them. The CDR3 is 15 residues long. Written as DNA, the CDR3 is TGTGCCAGCAGTTACAGGGGCCTCTTGAATTCACCCCTCCACTTT. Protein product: CASSYRGLLNSPLHF.

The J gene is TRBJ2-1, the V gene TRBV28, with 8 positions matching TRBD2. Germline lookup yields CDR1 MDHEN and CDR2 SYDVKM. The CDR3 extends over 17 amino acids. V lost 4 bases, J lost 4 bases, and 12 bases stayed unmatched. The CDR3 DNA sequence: TGTGCCAGCAGTTCCCACCGGCGGGGGGTTGGGTACAATGAGCAGTTCTTC. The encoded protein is CASSSHRRGVGYNEQFF.

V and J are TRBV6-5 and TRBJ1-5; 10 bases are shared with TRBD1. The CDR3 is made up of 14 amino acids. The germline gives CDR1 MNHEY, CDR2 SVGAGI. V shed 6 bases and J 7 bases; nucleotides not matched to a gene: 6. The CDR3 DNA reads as TGTGCCAGCAGCGGACAGGGGGAGCGGCAGCCCCAGCATTTT. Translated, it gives CASSGQGERQPQHF.

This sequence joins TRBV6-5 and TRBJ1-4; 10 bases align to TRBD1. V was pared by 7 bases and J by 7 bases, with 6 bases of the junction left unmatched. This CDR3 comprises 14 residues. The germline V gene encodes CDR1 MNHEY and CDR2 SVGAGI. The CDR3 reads CASTAGQGFEKLFF. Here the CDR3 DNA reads TGTGCCAGCACCGCGGGACAGGGGTTTGAAAAACTGTTTTTT.

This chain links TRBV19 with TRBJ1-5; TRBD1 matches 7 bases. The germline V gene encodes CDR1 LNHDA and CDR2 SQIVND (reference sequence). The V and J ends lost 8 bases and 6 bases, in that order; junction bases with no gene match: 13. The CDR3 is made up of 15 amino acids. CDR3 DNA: TGTGCCAGTTTAGTATCCGGAGGGGGCGGTCAGCCCCAGCATTTT. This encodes CASLVSGGGGQPQHF. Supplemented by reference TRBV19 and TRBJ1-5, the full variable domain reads DGGITQSPKYLFRKEGQNVTLSCEQNLNHDAMYWYRQDPGQGLRLIYYSQIVNDFQKGDIAEGYSVSREKKESFPLTVTSAQKNPTAFYLCASLVSGGGGQPQHFGDGTRLSIL.

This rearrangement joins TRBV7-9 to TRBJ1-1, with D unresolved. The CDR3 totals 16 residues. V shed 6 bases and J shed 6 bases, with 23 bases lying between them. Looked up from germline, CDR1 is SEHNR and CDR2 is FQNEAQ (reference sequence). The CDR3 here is CASSSPGLLNKAEAFF. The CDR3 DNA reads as TGTGCCAGCAGTTCTCCGGGCTTATTAAATAAAGCTGAAGCTTTCTTT.

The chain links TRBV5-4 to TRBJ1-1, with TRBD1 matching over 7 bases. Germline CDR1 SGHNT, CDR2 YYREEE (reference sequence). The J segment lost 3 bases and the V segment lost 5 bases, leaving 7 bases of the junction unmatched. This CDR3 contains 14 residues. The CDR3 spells CASSLPRGDTEAFF. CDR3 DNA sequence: TGTGCCAGCAGTTTACCCAGGGGGGACACTGAAGCTTTCTTT.

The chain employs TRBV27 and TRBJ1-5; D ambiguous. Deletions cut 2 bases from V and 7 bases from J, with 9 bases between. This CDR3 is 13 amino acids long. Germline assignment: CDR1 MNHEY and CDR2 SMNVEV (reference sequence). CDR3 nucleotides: TGTGCCAGCAGTTTAGCTATGGGGCAGCCCCAGCATTTT. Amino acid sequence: CASSLAMGQPQHF.

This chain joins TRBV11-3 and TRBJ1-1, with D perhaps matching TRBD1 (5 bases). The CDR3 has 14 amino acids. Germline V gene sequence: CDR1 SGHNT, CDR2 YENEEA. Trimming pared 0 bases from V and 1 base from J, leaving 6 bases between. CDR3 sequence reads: CASSLDGGNTEAFF. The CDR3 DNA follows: TGTGCCAGCAGCTTAGACGGGGGGAACACTGAAGCTTTCTTT.

CDR3 bases: TGTGCCAGCAGTGAAGCGAGGAATAATCAGCCCCAGCATTTT. It specifies CASSEARNNQPQHF. This chain joins TRBV2 and TRBJ1-5; D not resolved. Trimming shortened V by 0 bases and J by 4 bases, and 7 bases separated the two germline ends. Germline V lookup: CDR1 SNHLY, CDR2 FYNNEI. The CDR3 is made up of 14 amino acids.